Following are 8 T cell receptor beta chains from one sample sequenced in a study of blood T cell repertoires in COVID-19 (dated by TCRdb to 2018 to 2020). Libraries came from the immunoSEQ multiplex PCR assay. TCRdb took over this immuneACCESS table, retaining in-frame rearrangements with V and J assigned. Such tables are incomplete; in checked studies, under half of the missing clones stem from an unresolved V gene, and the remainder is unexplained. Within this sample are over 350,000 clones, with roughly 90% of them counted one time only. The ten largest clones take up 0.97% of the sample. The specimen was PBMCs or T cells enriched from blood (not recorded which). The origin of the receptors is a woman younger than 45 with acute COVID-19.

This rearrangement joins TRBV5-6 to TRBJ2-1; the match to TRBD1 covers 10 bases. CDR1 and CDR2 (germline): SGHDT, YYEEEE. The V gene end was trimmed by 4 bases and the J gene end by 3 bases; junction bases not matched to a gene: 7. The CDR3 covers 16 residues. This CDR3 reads CASSQYRDRGYNEQFF. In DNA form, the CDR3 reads TGTGCCAGCAGCCAATACCGGGACAGGGGCTACAATGAGCAGTTCTTC.

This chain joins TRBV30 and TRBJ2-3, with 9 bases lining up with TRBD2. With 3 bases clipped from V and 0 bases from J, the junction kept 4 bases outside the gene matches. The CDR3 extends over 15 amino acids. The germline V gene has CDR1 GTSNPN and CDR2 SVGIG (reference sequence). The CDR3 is CAWRRGGASTDTQYF. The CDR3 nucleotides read TGTGCCTGGAGGCGCGGGGGGGCAAGCACAGATACGCAGTATTTT.

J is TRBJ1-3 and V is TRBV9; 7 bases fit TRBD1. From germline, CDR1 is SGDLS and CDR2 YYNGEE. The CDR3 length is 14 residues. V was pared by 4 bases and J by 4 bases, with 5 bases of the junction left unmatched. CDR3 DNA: TGTGCCAGCAGCCGTCGGGACAGAGGAAACACCATATATTTT. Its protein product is CASSRRDRGNTIYF.

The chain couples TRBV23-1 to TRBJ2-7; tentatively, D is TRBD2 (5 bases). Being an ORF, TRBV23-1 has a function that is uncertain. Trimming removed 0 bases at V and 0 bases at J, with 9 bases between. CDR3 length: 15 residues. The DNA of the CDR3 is TGCGCCAGCAGTCAATCTCGGACTCTCTCCTACGAGCAGTACTTC. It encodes CASSQSRTLSYEQYF.

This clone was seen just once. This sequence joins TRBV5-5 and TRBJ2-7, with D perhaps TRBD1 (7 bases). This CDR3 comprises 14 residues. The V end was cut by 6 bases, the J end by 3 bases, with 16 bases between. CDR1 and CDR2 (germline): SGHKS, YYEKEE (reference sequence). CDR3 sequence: CASTPGGSYYEQYF. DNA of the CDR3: TGTGCCAGCACCCCAGGGGGGAGCTACTACGAGCAGTACTTC.

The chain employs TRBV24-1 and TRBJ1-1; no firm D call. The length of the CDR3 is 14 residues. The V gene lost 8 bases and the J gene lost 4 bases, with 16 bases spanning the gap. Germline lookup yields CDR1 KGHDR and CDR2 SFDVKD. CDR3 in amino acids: CATIDRPGSTEAFF. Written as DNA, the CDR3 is TGTGCCACCATCGACCGGCCGGGGAGCACTGAAGCTTTCTTT.

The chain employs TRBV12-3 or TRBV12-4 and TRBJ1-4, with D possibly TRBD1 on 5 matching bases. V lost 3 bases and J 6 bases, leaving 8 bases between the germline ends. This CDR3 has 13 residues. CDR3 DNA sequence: TGTGCCAGCAGTTTGGGGGGGGATGAAAAACTGTTTTTT. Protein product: CASSLGGDEKLFF.

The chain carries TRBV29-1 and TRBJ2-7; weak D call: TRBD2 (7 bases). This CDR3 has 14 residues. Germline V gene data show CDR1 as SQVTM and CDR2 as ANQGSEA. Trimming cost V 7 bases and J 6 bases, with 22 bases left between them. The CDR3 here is CSAVRAGAWREQYF. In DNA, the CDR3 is TGCAGCGCAGTACGGGCGGGGGCCTGGCGCGAGCAGTACTTC.